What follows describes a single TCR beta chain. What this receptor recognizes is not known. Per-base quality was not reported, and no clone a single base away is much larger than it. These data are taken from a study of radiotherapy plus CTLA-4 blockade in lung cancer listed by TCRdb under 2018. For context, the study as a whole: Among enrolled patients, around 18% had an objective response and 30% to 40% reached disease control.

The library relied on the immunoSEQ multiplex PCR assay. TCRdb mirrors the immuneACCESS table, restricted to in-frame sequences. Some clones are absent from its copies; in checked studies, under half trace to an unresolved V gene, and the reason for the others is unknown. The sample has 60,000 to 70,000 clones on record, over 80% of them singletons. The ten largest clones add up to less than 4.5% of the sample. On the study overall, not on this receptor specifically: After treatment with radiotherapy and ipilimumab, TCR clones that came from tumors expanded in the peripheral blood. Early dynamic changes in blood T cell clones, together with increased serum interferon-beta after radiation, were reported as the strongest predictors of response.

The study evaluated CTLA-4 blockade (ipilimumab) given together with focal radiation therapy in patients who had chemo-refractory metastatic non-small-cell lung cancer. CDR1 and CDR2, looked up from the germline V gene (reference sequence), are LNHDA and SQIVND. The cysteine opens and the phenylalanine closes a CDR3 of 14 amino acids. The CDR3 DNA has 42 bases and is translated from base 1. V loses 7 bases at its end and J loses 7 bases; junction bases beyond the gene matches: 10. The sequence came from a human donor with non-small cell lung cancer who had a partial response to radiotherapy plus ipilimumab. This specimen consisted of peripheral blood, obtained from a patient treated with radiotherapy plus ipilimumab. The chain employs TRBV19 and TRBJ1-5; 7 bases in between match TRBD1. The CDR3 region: CASIGDRDSQPQHF. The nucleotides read TGTGCCAGTATCGGAGACAGGGACAGCCAGCCCCAGCATTTT.